Following are 27 T cell receptor beta chains from one sample sequenced in a study of cytomegalovirus exposure and HLA in healthy donors. Use of 60 Vbeta and 13 Jbeta primers characterized the PCR. Profiling relied on immunoSEQ multiplex PCR, and the TCRdb table lists in-frame clones only, not all of them. The data contain approximately 120,000 clones, under 85% of them singletons. Sequencing was carried out using PBMCs. The receptors here all came from a man aged 35 to 55 in good health and CMV-seronegative.

The rearrangement uses TRBV5-1 and TRBJ2-3; 13 bases line up with TRBD2. CDR1 and CDR2 (germline): SGHRS, YFSETQ. The J segment lost 6 bases and the V segment lost 3 bases, leaving 19 bases of the junction unmatched. There are 20 residues in the CDR3. The CDR3 region is CASSSNNRTSGGMGGDTQYF. In DNA, the CDR3 is TGCGCCAGCAGCTCTAATAACCGGACTAGCGGGGGTATGGGCGGGGATACGCAGTATTTT.

This clone was found a few times. This chain links TRBV7-8 with TRBJ2-1; 8 bases are shared with TRBD1. V dropped 5 bases and J dropped 8; count of bases not matched to a gene: 8. This CDR3 is 14 amino acids long. CDR1 and CDR2 (germline): SGHVS, FQNEAQ. The CDR3 bases are TGTGCCAGCAGCAAGGACAGGGTCATATATGAGCAGTTCTTC. Translation gives CASSKDRVIYEQFF.

The chain recombines TRBV7-6 with TRBJ2-2; D remains ambiguous. The V end was cut by 5 bases, the J end by 1 base, with 5 bases between. CDR1 SGHVS and CDR2 FNYEAQ come from the germline V gene. CDR3 length: 13 residues. CDR3 bases: TGTGCCAGCAGCCGACAGAACACCGGGGAGCTGTTTTTT. Residues: CASSRQNTGELFF.

The chain employs TRBV4-3 and TRBJ1-2; TRBD1 is a possible D gene (5 bases). The CDR3 covers 15 residues. V was cut by 0 bases and J by 0 bases, with 8 bases left in between. CDR1 is LGHNA, CDR2 YSLEER, per germline. CDR3 sequence (DNA): TGCGCCAGCAGCCAAGAAATAGGGGCTAACTATGGCTACACCTTC. Protein product: CASSQEIGANYGYTF.

There are a few counts of this clone. Additional DNA sequences in this sample encode the identical CDR3. V and J are TRBV4-3 and TRBJ2-1; 9 bases are shared with TRBD2. The CDR3 length is 16 residues. V lost 1 base to trimming and J lost 4 bases; unmatched junction nucleotides: 5. Per the germline V gene, CDR1 is LGHNA and CDR2 is YSLEER. The CDR3 reads CASSQGLAGFYNEQFF. The CDR3 DNA reads TGCGCCAGCAGCCAAGGGCTAGCGGGGTTTTACAATGAGCAGTTCTTC.

This chain uses TRBV2 with TRBJ2-5; TRBD2 might be the D (6 bases). From germline, CDR1 is SNHLY and CDR2 FYNNEI. Deletions cut 6 bases from V and 2 bases from J, with 16 bases between. The CDR3 extends over 15 amino acids. The CDR3 loop is CASRRTKGTQETQYF. Written as DNA, the CDR3 is TGTGCCAGCAGGAGAACTAAGGGGACTCAAGAGACCCAGTACTTC. Together with reference TRBV2 and TRBJ2-5, the CDR3 gives the full variable domain: EPEVTQTPSHQVTQMGQEVILRCVPISNHLYFYWYRQILGQKVEFLVSFYNNEISEKSEIFDDQFSVERPDGSNFTLKIRSTKLEDSAMYFCASRRTKGTQETQYFGPGTRLLVL.

The V call is TRBV7-2, the J call TRBJ2-2; 9 nucleotides align to TRBD1. V shed 2 bases, J shed 2 bases, and the junction held 3 bases outside the gene matches. This CDR3 spans 16 amino acids. Germline CDR1 and CDR2: SGHTA and FQGNSA. CDR3 amino acids: CASSLMGQGNTGELFF. The CDR3, as DNA: TGTGCCAGCAGCTTAATGGGACAGGGAAACACCGGGGAGCTGTTTTTT.

The chain uses TRBV6-1 and TRBJ2-2, with D perhaps TRBD2 (6 bases). The length of the CDR3 is 14 residues. Germline CDR1 MNHNS, CDR2 SASEGT. The V and J ends lost 5 bases and 4 bases respectively, with 11 bases between them. CDR3 residues: CASSRDWSTGELFF. The CDR3 DNA reads as TGTGCCAGCAGTAGGGACTGGTCCACCGGGGAGCTGTTTTTT.

The rearrangement uses TRBV2 and TRBJ1-1; 8 bases are shared with TRBD1. The CDR3 covers 16 residues. V lost 5 bases, J lost 5 bases, and 13 bases stayed unmatched. Germline values: CDR1 SNHLY, CDR2 FYNNEI. The chain's CDR3 is CASSFPGQALSTEAFF. The DNA of the CDR3 is TGTGCCAGCAGTTTTCCGGGACAGGCTTTATCAACTGAAGCTTTCTTT. The full variable domain, with the rest looked up from reference TRBV2 and TRBJ1-1, is EPEVTQTPSHQVTQMGQEVILRCVPISNHLYFYWYRQILGQKVEFLVSFYNNEISEKSEIFDDQFSVERPDGSNFTLKIRSTKLEDSAMYFCASSFPGQALSTEAFFGQGTRLTVV.

V is TRBV4-1 and J is TRBJ1-2; D is unclear. This CDR3 contains 15 residues. The V gene lost 0 bases and the J gene lost 7 bases, with 15 bases spanning the gap. The V gene's germline CDR1 is MGHRA and CDR2 YSYEKL. The CDR3 reads CASSQDLPGIAGYTF. The DNA for the CDR3 is TGCGCCAGCAGCCAAGATCTTCCGGGGATTGCTGGCTACACCTTC.

The V call is TRBV28, the J call TRBJ1-2; D perhaps matches TRBD1 (6 bases). V was shortened by 2 bases and J by 7 bases, with 14 bases between the two germline ends. CDR3 length equals 14 residues. CDR1 is MDHEN and CDR2 is SYDVKM in the germline V gene. For the CDR3, the DNA is TGTGCCAGCAGTTTACGTGCGGGGGCGGGTGGCTACACCTTC. It yields the protein CASSLRAGAGGYTF.

V and J are TRBV14 and TRBJ2-1; 9 nucleotides line up with TRBD1. This CDR3 comprises 16 residues. Germline-derived CDR1 and CDR2 are SGHDN and FVKESK. The J segment lost 2 bases and the V segment lost 3 bases, leaving 5 bases of the junction unmatched. The CDR3 protein is CASSQERDRAYNEQFF. For the CDR3, the DNA is TGTGCCAGCAGCCAGGAACGGGACAGGGCCTACAATGAGCAGTTCTTC.

V gene TRBV9 combines with J gene TRBJ2-7; the match to TRBD2 covers 16 bases. This CDR3 has 22 amino acids. Looked up from germline, CDR1 is SGDLS and CDR2 is YYNGEE. The trim removed 1 base at V and 2 bases at J, leaving 18 bases unmatched. CDR3: CASSVTGGKPWGLAGGPYEQYF. CDR3 bases: TGTGCCAGCAGCGTAACAGGGGGGAAGCCTTGGGGACTAGCGGGGGGGCCCTACGAGCAGTACTTC.

The genes are TRBV6-1 and TRBJ1-2; D is ambiguous. Germline assignment: CDR1 MNHNS and CDR2 SASEGT. V gave up 5 bases and J gave up 5 bases, with 6 bases separating them. The CDR3 extends over 11 amino acids. Here the CDR3 reads CASSNQYGYTF. Here the CDR3 DNA reads TGTGCCAGCAGTAATCAATATGGCTACACCTTC.

The rearrangement links TRBV5-1 to TRBJ1-6, with D possibly TRBD1 on 6 matching bases. This CDR3 is 15 amino acids long. The germline gives CDR1 SGHRS, CDR2 YFSETQ. Trimming shortened V by 2 bases and J by 5 bases, and 11 bases separated the two germline ends. The CDR3 sequence: CASSFTGSNNSPLHF. Here the CDR3 DNA reads TGCGCCAGCAGCTTTACAGGGTCCAATAATTCACCCCTCCACTTT.

The chain is built from TRBV19 and TRBJ2-7; the D gene is possibly TRBD2 (7 bases). V was trimmed by 8 bases and J by 3 bases, leaving 11 bases between them. This CDR3 is built from 12 residues. Germline V gives CDR1 LNHDA, CDR2 SQIVND (reference sequence). The CDR3 spells CASEGGDYEQYF. CDR3 coding DNA: TGTGCCAGTGAGGGGGGGGACTACGAGCAGTACTTC.

The chain recombines TRBV9 with TRBJ1-5, with 7 bases identical to TRBD1. Germline V gene sequence: CDR1 SGDLS, CDR2 YYNGEE. The J segment lost 7 bases and the V segment lost 3 bases, leaving 7 bases of the junction unmatched. The CDR3 length is 14 residues. The CDR3, as DNA: TGTGCCAGCAGCGGACAGGGACGGGGACAGCCCCAGCATTTT. It specifies CASSGQGRGQPQHF.

This clone was found a few times. The V gene is TRBV28, the J gene TRBJ2-7, with 8 bases that match TRBD1. CDR3 length: 15 amino acids. V was clipped by 10 bases and J by 3 bases; unmatched bases: 14. Germline loops: CDR1 MDHEN, CDR2 SYDVKM. The chain's CDR3 is CATRSPAGGYYEQYF. The CDR3 bases are TGTGCCACGCGCTCTCCGGCAGGGGGCTACTACGAGCAGTACTTC. The complete variable domain, with remaining parts taken from reference TRBV28 and TRBJ2-7, reads DVKVTQSSRYLVKRTGEKVFLECVQDMDHENMFWYRQDPGLGLRLIYFSYDVKMKEKGDIPEGYSVSREKKERFSLILESASTNQTSMYLCATRSPAGGYYEQYFGPGTRLTVT.

The chain links TRBV7-2 to TRBJ2-1; the D is unclear. The CDR3 consists of 16 residues. Germline CDR1 reads SGHTA; CDR2 reads FQGNSA. V was clipped by 2 bases and J by 1 base, with 12 bases between them. CDR3 sequence reads: CASSLNAPRSYNEQFF. In nucleotides, the CDR3 is TGTGCCAGCAGCTTAAATGCCCCCCGGTCCTACAATGAGCAGTTCTTC.

This clone was counted a few times. This chain connects TRBV25-1 to TRBJ1-6; 7 nucleotides match TRBD1. This CDR3 comprises 14 residues. Per germline, CDR1 MGHDK and CDR2 SYGVNS. V shed 6 bases, J shed 4 bases, and the junction held 3 bases outside the gene matches. The CDR3: CASSETGYNSPLHF. In DNA, the CDR3 is TGTGCCAGCAGCGAGACAGGGTATAATTCACCCCTCCACTTT.

This clone has only one observation. The V and J genes are TRBV5-6 and TRBJ1-1; unclear D gene. The CDR3 contains 13 residues. V was trimmed by 0 bases and J by 3 bases, leaving 6 bases between them. Germline assignment: CDR1 SGHDT and CDR2 YYEEEE. As DNA, the CDR3 is TGTGCCAGCAGCTTGGAACGGGACACTGAAGCTTTCTTT. It is translated as CASSLERDTEAFF.

The chain uses TRBV5-1 and TRBJ1-2, with a weak D call TRBD1 (5 bases). The CDR3 has 16 amino acids. V lost 4 bases and J 0 bases, leaving 16 bases between the germline ends. The germline CDR1 and CDR2 sequences are SGHRS and YFSETQ. CDR3 protein: CASSRGGGASNYGYTF. The CDR3 DNA follows: TGCGCCAGCAGCCGCGGGGGAGGGGCGTCTAACTATGGCTACACCTTC.

This clone has only one observation. The chain combines TRBV7-2 with TRBJ2-5; D might be TRBD2 (5 bases). Trimming took off 5 bases at V and 4 bases at J, with 14 bases between the two ends. CDR3 length: 14 amino acids. In germline, CDR1 is SGHTA, CDR2 FQGNSA. The CDR3 spells CASSAGKRRETQYF. The CDR3 DNA is TGTGCCAGCAGCGCCGGGAAAAGGCGAGAGACCCAGTACTTC. Full variable domain (rest looked up from reference TRBV7-2 and TRBJ2-5): GAGVSQSPSNKVTEKGKDVELRCDPISGHTALYWYRQSLGQGLEFLIYFQGNSAPDKSGLPSDRFSAERTGGSVSTLTIQRTQQEDSAVYLCASSAGKRRETQYFGPGTRLLVL.

The V and J genes are TRBV4-1 and TRBJ1-4, with D unclear. The CDR3 runs to 14 residues. CDR1 MGHRA and CDR2 YSYEKL come from the germline V gene. Trimming removed 5 bases at V and 5 bases at J, with 12 bases between. CDR3 sequence: CASSSLEGNEKLFF. For the CDR3, the DNA is TGCGCCAGCAGCTCACTGGAGGGAAATGAAAAACTGTTTTTT.

CDR3 bases: TGTGCCGTCGGGACACGAGCAACTGAAGCTTTCTTT. Translated, it gives CAVGTRATEAFF. The chain uses TRBV7-9 and TRBJ1-1; D is possibly TRBD1 (6 bases). The CDR3 is 12 residues long. The germline gives CDR1 SEHNR, CDR2 FQNEAQ (reference sequence). V gave up 11 bases and J gave up 5 bases, with 15 bases separating them.

DNA for the CDR3: TGTGCCAGCAGCTTAGTGACAGGGGGTTCCTATGGCTACACCTTC. Amino acids: CASSLVTGGSYGYTF. The V gene is TRBV7-9, the J gene TRBJ1-2, with 9 nucleotides matching TRBD1. J lost 4 bases, V lost 1 base, and 4 bases had no gene match. Germline loops: CDR1 SEHNR, CDR2 FQNEAQ (reference sequence). CDR3 length: 15 amino acids. Looking up the rest from reference TRBV7-9 and TRBJ1-2 gives the full variable domain: DTGVSQNPRHKITKRGQNVTFRCDPISEHNRLYWYRQTLGQGPEFLTYFQNEAQLEKSRLLSDRFSAERPKGSFSTLEIQRTEQGDSAMYLCASSLVTGGSYGYTFGSGTRLTVV.

The rearrangement links TRBV2 to TRBJ2-1; tentatively, D is TRBD1 (5 bases). The CDR3 consists of 16 residues. Trimming shortened V by 4 bases and J by 0 bases, and 13 bases separated the two germline ends. Germline CDR1 reads SNHLY; CDR2 reads FYNNEI. The CDR3 DNA reads as TGTGCCAGCAGTGTACAGGTCCTTAGCTCCTACAATGAGCAGTTCTTC. It codes for CASSVQVLSSYNEQFF.